This TCR beta chain was profiled in a study of shared T cell receptors in the human thymus. The germline gives CDR1 MNHEY, CDR2 SMNVEV (reference sequence). The junction had 7 bases not matched to a gene; V was cut back by 7 bases and J by 9 bases. This CDR3 has 13 amino acids. Here immunoSEQ multiplex PCR was the method, and the copy in TCRdb shows in-frame clones only, minus some. The table has hundreds of thousands of clones, 88% seen once; the top ten hold about 0.01%. These data are also associated with another study on human thymus T cells.

The chain carries TRBV27 and TRBJ2-1, with 9 bases lining up with TRBD2. The TCR sequence derives from a boy under two years old with a congenital heart defect. Sequences were obtained from thymocytes. The CDR3 region has the DNA TGTGCCAGCATTCCCGCGGGAGGGCCTGAGCAGTTCTTC. It specifies CASIPAGGPEQFF.